Shown below are 29 T cell receptor beta chains from a single sample sequenced in a study of regulatory T cells in long-lasting Graves disease. The authors built TCR beta libraries using iRepertoire HTBI primers and Arm-PCR of CDR3 regions. TCRdb used MiXCR to reprocess the multiplex PCR reads, holding one entry per CDR3 protein. This sample carries approximately 400,000 distinct CDR3 sequences, about 15% of them seen once, and the ten largest clones take 16%. Time point noted: newly diagnosed GD, antithyroid drugs for less than 3 months. PBMCs were the source of the RNA used for TCR sequencing. Separately, the same data were catalogued under a study of T cells in Graves' hyperthyroidism and ophthalmopathy.

This specimen consisted of peripheral blood mononuclear cells (PBMCs), obtained at new diagnosis, from a patient treated with antithyroid drugs. All receptors derive from a young woman with Graves disease.

This clonotype was counted between two and nine times. This rearrangement joins TRBV4-1 to TRBJ1-3; D is uncertain. Deletions cut 1 base from V and 2 bases from J, with 3 bases between. The CDR3 is 13 amino acids. The germline V gene has CDR1 MGHRA and CDR2 YSYEKL. The DNA for the CDR3 is TGCGCCAGCAGCCAAGCGGCTGGAAACACCATATATTTT. Residues: CASSQAAGNTIYF.

This clonotype showed up just a few times. V is TRBV28 and J is TRBJ1-6; maybe TRBD1 (6 bases). Per the germline V gene, CDR1 is MDHEN and CDR2 is SYDVKM. Trimming took 7 bases from V and 6 from J, leaving 16 bases between them. This CDR3 contains 15 residues. The CDR3: CASNTPTGPNSPLHF. CDR3 nucleotide sequence: TGTGCCAGCAACACTCCCACAGGGCCTAATTCACCCCTCCACTTT.

The V gene is TRBV4-1, the J gene TRBJ2-7, with D hard to call. Trimming stripped 3 bases from V and 2 bases from J, with 11 bases between. CDR3 length equals 14 residues. From germline, CDR1 is MGHRA and CDR2 YSYEKL. CDR3 region: CASSQEPRTYEQYF. The CDR3 nucleotides read TGCGCCAGCAGCCAGGAGCCCAGGACCTACGAGCAGTACTTC.

This clonotype was observed a handful of times. This rearrangement joins TRBV3-1 to TRBJ2-1, with D perhaps TRBD1 (8 bases). Per the germline V gene, CDR1 is LGHDT and CDR2 is YNNKEL (reference sequence). The CDR3 spans 18 residues. Trimming took 0 bases from V and 10 from J, leaving 25 bases between them. The DNA for the CDR3 is TGTGCCAGCAGCCAAGATCGACGTGGACAGGGAGGGACTTGGGAGCAGTTCTTC. Its protein product is CASSQDRRGQGGTWEQFF.

Worth noting for this clonotype: A much larger clone differs by one base, so this may be a read error. The V gene is TRBV9, the J gene TRBJ2-7; TRBD1 might be the D (5 bases). CDR1 SGDLS and CDR2 YYNGEE come from the germline V gene. The CDR3 runs 15 residues. Trimming cost V 4 bases and J 2 bases, with 16 bases left between them. The CDR3 DNA reads TGTGCCAGCAGCTTAGGAGTTGACAGTGCCTACGAGCAGTACTTC. This codes for CASSLGVDSAYEQYF.

In its sample, this clonotype was seen a few times. CDR3 amino acids: CATSPNPSRSLNTEAFF. The CDR3 DNA is TGTGCCACCAGTCCCAATCCGTCTAGGTCCTTAAACACTGAAGCTTTCTTT. This chain joins TRBV24-1 and TRBJ1-1; no reliable D call. The CDR3 is made up of 17 amino acids. Germline CDR1 and CDR2: KGHDR and SFDVKD. The V end was cut by 6 bases, the J end by 2 bases, with 21 bases between.

This clonotype was counted many times. The rearrangement joins TRBV29-1 to TRBJ2-3, with TRBD2 identical over 11 bases. This CDR3 contains 18 residues. The germline gives CDR1 SQVTM, CDR2 ANQGSEA. The trim removed 2 bases at V and 6 bases at J, leaving 16 bases unmatched. This CDR3 reads CSVERVAGTSGPRDTQYF. CDR3 in DNA: TGCAGCGTTGAAAGGGTAGCCGGGACTAGCGGCCCCCGGGATACGCAGTATTTT.

The CDR3 here is CASRPGRSTEAFF. The DNA for the CDR3 is TGTGCCAGCAGGCCGGGCCGGAGCACTGAAGCTTTCTTT. The chain recombines TRBV6-1 with TRBJ1-1; D remains unclear. Trimming removed 6 bases from V and 4 bases from J, with 12 bases in between. Germline CDR1 is MNHNS and CDR2 is SASEGT. The CDR3 has 13 amino acids.

The chain couples TRBV10-3 to TRBJ2-5, with D possibly matching TRBD1 (6 bases). There are 13 residues in the CDR3. Germline lookup yields CDR1 ENHRY and CDR2 SYGVKD. Trimming removed 7 bases from V and 4 bases from J, with 13 bases in between. The CDR3 loop is CAINPTGGETQYF. Here the CDR3 DNA reads TGTGCCATCAATCCGACAGGCGGAGAGACCCAGTACTTC.

In its sample, this clonotype was seen many times. The chain joins TRBV9 to TRBJ2-7; 9 bases fit TRBD2. V was clipped by 4 bases and J by 2 bases; unmatched bases: 7. The CDR3 consists of 15 residues. Germline V gene data show CDR1 as SGDLS and CDR2 as YYNGEE. The CDR3: CASSNGLARTYEQYF. The CDR3 nucleotides are TGTGCCAGCAGCAACGGACTAGCGAGAACCTACGAGCAGTACTTC. Full variable domain (missing parts from reference TRBV9 and TRBJ2-7): DSGVTQTPKHLITATGQRVTLRCSPRSGDLSVYWYQQSLDQGLQFLIQYYNGEERAKGNILERFSAQQFPDLHSELNLSSLELGDSALYFCASSNGLARTYEQYFGPGTRLTVT.

The table lists this clonotype with many counts. The chain recombines TRBV7-2 with TRBJ2-1, with 7 bases identical to TRBD1. Unmatched junction bases numbered 17, after V lost 6 bases and J lost 9 bases. CDR1 is SGHTA, CDR2 FQGNSA, per germline. The CDR3 is made up of 16 amino acids. The CDR3 loop reads CASSSPGQSTWSEQFF. CDR3 coding DNA: TGTGCCAGCAGTTCTCCGGGACAGAGTACATGGAGTGAGCAGTTCTTC.

Only a few counts were recorded for this clonotype. The chain employs TRBV27 and TRBJ2-7, with D perhaps TRBD1 (5 bases). There are 12 residues in the CDR3. The germline CDR1 and CDR2 sequences are MNHEY and SMNVEV (reference sequence). V shed 3 bases and J shed 5 bases, with 8 bases lying between them. CDR3 in amino acids: CASSFSGNEQYF. The CDR3 DNA reads TGTGCCAGCAGTTTCTCAGGGAACGAGCAGTACTTC.

In this sample, this clonotype turned up many times. The chain carries TRBV12-3 or TRBV12-4 and TRBJ2-2, with D possibly being TRBD1 or TRBD2 (6 bases each). This CDR3 region has 15 residues. V was clipped by 3 bases and J by 1 base, with 9 bases between them. In nucleotides, the CDR3 is TGTGCCAGCAGTTTTCGGGGGCAGAACACCGGGGAGCTGTTTTTT. Its translation is CASSFRGQNTGELFF.

The genes are TRBV15 and TRBJ2-7; 13 nucleotides agree with TRBD2. With V trimmed by 0 bases and J by 7 bases, 6 bases remained unmatched. CDR1 and CDR2 (germline): LNHNV, YYDKDF (reference sequence). There are 16 residues in the CDR3. The CDR3 DNA follows: TGTGCCACCAGCAGAGAAGGACTAGCGGGAGTAGGTGAGCAGTACTTC. Its protein product is CATSREGLAGVGEQYF.

In this sample, this clonotype turned up many times. This sequence joins TRBV12-3 or TRBV12-4 and TRBJ2-3, with D possibly being TRBD1 (6 bases). V gave up 7 bases and J gave up 1 base, with 18 bases separating them. This CDR3 contains 16 residues. The CDR3 region has the DNA TGTGCCAGCAATTCGCCAGGACAGAGAGGCACAGATACGCAGTATTTT. Translating gives CASNSPGQRGTDTQYF.

This clonotype was counted only a few times. A much larger clone differs from this one at a single base, so this may be a read error. This chain links TRBV12-3 or TRBV12-4 with TRBJ2-3; TRBD2 matches at 9 bases. The CDR3 is 18 amino acids. CDR3 coding DNA: TGTGCCAGCAGTTCGGGACTAGCAGTGGGTTTGGCCACAGGTACGCAGTATTTT. Translating it yields CASSSGLAVGLATGTQYF.

In this sample, this clonotype turned up many times. The chain uses TRBV6-2 or TRBV6-3 and TRBJ2-1; no firm D call. Germline values: CDR1 MNHEY, CDR2 SVGEGT. The CDR3 length is 13 residues. Trimming took 8 bases from V and 4 from J, leaving 12 bases between them. CDR3 residues: CASHEAPYNEQFF. In DNA form, the CDR3 reads TGTGCCAGCCATGAGGCGCCATACAATGAGCAGTTCTTC.

The chain has TRBV2 and TRBJ2-7; 7 bases agree with TRBD2. Germline lookup yields CDR1 SNHLY and CDR2 FYNNEI. The CDR3 spans 13 residues. J gave up 2 bases and V 10 bases, and 8 bases lay outside the gene matches. The DNA for the CDR3 is TGTGCCACCCAAAGCGGGACCGCCTACGAGCAGTACTTC. Its protein is CATQSGTAYEQYF.

The V gene is TRBV19, the J gene TRBJ1-5; possible D gene TRBD1, 5 bases. The CDR3 is 16 residues long. V was trimmed by 6 bases and J by 2 bases, leaving 17 bases between them. Germline V gene data show CDR1 as LNHDA and CDR2 as SQIVND (reference sequence). The CDR3 DNA is TGTGCCAGTAGGACTCAGGGTCCGGCGGGCAATCAGCCCCAGCATTTT. It codes for CASRTQGPAGNQPQHF.

This clonotype has at least ten counts. The J gene is TRBJ2-3, the V gene TRBV28; no clear D. Germline lookup yields CDR1 MDHEN and CDR2 SYDVKM. The V and J ends lost 6 bases and 4 bases respectively, with 8 bases between them. This CDR3 has 12 residues. This CDR3 is CASSVLADTQYF. CDR3 in DNA: TGTGCCAGCAGCGTGTTGGCAGATACGCAGTATTTT.

This clonotype was seen a few times. V and J are TRBV14 and TRBJ2-1, with D hard to call. Germline V gene data show CDR1 as SGHDN and CDR2 as FVKESK. The CDR3 spans 18 residues. Trimming took off 4 bases at V and 0 bases at J, with 19 bases between the two ends. The CDR3 spells CASSPTPPSTLSYNEQFF. CDR3 bases: TGTGCCAGCAGCCCCACCCCGCCTTCTACACTCTCCTACAATGAGCAGTTCTTC.

This clonotype was observed many times. The chain employs TRBV27 and TRBJ2-7, with D possibly called TRBD1 or TRBD2 (6 bases each). The CDR3 totals 16 residues. V was cut by 5 bases and J by 5 bases, with 22 bases left in between. In germline, CDR1 is MNHEY, CDR2 SMNVEV (reference sequence). Written as DNA, the CDR3 is TGTGCCAGCAGTCCCAAGGGGGGAAACCCAATGGACGAGCAGTACTTC. Protein sequence: CASSPKGGNPMDEQYF.

This clonotype was counted at least ten times. The chain recombines TRBV27 with TRBJ2-7, with D possibly TRBD2 on 5 matching bases. The CDR3 has 16 residues. V was shortened by 0 bases and J by 3 bases, with 15 bases between the two germline ends. Germline values: CDR1 MNHEY, CDR2 SMNVEV (reference sequence). The CDR3 sequence: CASSLSIGERSYEQYF. CDR3 coding DNA: TGTGCCAGCAGTTTATCGATCGGGGAACGGAGCTACGAGCAGTACTTC.

In its sample, this clonotype was seen many times. V is TRBV7-2 and J is TRBJ2-7; a possible D gene is TRBD2 (7 bases). V shed 4 bases and J shed 3 bases, with 16 bases lying between them. This CDR3 comprises 15 residues. CDR1 SGHTA and CDR2 FQGNSA come from the germline V gene. The CDR3 region has the DNA TGTGCCAGCAGCTGGACCGGCGGGGGCGGCTACGAGCAGTACTTC. Protein product: CASSWTGGGGYEQYF.

This clonotype showed up just a few times. A much larger clone differs from this one at a single base, so this may be a read error. The chain couples TRBV6-1 to TRBJ1-5; D is undetermined. V lost 0 bases and J 4 bases, leaving 10 bases between the germline ends. CDR3 size: 15 residues. The germline V gene encodes CDR1 MNHNS and CDR2 SASEGT. CDR3 sequence reads: CASSEAGQQNQPQHF. For the CDR3, the DNA is TGTGCCAGCAGTGAAGCGGGCCAGCAAAATCAGCCCCAGCATTTT.

This clonotype was counted many times. The V gene is TRBV5-1, the J gene TRBJ2-1; TRBD1 matches at 10 bases. The germline V gene encodes CDR1 SGHRS and CDR2 YFSETQ. There are 14 residues in the CDR3. J lost 6 bases, V lost 3 bases, and 3 bases had no gene match. In nucleotides, the CDR3 is TGCGCCAGCAGCTGGGACAGGGGAGGCAATGAGCAGTTCTTC. Translation gives CASSWDRGGNEQFF. Using reference TRBV5-1 and TRBJ2-1 for the parts outside the CDR3, the full variable domain is KAGVTQTPRYLIKTRGQQVTLSCSPISGHRSVSWYQQTPGQGLQFLFEYFSETQRNKGNFPGRFSGRQFSNSRSEMNVSTLELGDSALYLCASSWDRGGNEQFFGPGTRLTVL.

The chain recombines TRBV5-1 with TRBJ2-2; no firm D call. The CDR3 consists of 12 residues. Trimming cost V 4 bases and J 6 bases, with 7 bases left between them. The germline CDR1 and CDR2 sequences are SGHRS and YFSETQ. CDR3 amino acids: CASSIVSGELFF. In DNA form, the CDR3 reads TGCGCCAGCAGCATAGTGTCCGGGGAGCTGTTTTTT.

This clonotype was seen ten or more times. The chain employs TRBV2 and TRBJ1-1, with 10 bases matching TRBD1. The CDR3 is 15 amino acids. Trimming took 5 bases from V and 5 from J; bases not matched to a gene: 8. Germline CDR1 SNHLY, CDR2 FYNNEI. CDR3 region: CASSWTGGLGTEAFF. CDR3 DNA: TGTGCCAGCAGTTGGACAGGGGGTCTGGGGACTGAAGCTTTCTTT.

This clonotype turned up a few times. The chain carries TRBV7-3 and TRBJ1-4, with D perhaps matching TRBD1 (6 bases). V shed 1 base and J shed 8 bases, with 14 bases lying between them. CDR1 is SGHTA, CDR2 FQGTGA, per germline. The CDR3 has 15 amino acids. This chain's CDR3 is CASSLNGAQGEKLFF. CDR3 bases: TGTGCCAGCAGCTTAAATGGGGCCCAGGGGGAAAAACTGTTTTTT.